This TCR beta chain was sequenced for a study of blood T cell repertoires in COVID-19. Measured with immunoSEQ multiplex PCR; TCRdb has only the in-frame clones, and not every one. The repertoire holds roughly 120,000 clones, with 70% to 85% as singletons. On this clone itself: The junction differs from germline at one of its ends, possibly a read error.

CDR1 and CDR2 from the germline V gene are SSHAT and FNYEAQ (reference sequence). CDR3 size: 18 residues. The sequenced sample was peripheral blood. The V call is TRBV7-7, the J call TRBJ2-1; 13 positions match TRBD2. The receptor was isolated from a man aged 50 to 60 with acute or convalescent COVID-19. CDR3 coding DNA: TGTGCTAGCAGCTTAGAGGGTTCCGGGACTAGCGGGGTAAATGAGCAGTTCTTC. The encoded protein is CASSLEGSGTSGVNEQFF.